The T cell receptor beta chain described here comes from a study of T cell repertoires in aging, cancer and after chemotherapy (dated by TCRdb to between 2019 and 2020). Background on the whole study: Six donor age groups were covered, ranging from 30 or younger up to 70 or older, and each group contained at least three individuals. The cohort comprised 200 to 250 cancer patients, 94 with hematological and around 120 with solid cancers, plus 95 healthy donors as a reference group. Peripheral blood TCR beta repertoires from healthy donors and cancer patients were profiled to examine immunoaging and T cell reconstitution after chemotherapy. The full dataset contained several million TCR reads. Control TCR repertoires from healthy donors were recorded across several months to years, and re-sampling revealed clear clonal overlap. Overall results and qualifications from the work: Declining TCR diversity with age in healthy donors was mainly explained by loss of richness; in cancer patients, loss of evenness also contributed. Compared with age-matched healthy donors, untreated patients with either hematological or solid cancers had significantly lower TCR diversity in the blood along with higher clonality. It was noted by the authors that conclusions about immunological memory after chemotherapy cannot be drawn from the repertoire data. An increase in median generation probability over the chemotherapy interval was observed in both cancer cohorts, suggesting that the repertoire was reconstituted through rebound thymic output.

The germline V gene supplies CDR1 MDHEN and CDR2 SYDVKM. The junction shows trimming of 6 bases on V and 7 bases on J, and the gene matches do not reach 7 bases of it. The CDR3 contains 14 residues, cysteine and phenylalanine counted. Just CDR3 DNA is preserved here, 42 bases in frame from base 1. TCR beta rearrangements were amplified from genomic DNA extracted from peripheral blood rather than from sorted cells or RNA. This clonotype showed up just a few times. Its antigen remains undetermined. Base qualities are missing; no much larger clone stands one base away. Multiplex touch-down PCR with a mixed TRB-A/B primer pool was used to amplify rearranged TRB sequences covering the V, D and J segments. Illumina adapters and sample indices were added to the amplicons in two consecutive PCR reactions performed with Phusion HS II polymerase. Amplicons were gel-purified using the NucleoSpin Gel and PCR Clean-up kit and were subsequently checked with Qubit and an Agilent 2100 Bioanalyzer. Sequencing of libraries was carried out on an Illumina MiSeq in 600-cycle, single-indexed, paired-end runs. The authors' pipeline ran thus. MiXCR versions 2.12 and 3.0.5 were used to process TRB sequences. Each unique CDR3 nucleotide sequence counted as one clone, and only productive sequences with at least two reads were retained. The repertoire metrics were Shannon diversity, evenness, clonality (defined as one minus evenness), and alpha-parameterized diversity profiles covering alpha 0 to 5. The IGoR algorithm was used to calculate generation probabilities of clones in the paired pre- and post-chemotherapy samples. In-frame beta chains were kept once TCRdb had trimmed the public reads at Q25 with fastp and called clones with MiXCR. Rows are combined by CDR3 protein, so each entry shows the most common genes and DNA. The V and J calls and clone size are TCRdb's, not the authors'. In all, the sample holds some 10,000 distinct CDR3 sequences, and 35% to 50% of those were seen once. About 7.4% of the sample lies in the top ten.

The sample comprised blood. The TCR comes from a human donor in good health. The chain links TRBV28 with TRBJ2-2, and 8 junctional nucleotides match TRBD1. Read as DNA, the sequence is TGTGCCAGCAGCCCAGGGGGCGCGGGCGGGGAGCTGTTTTTT. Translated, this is CASSPGGAGGELFF.